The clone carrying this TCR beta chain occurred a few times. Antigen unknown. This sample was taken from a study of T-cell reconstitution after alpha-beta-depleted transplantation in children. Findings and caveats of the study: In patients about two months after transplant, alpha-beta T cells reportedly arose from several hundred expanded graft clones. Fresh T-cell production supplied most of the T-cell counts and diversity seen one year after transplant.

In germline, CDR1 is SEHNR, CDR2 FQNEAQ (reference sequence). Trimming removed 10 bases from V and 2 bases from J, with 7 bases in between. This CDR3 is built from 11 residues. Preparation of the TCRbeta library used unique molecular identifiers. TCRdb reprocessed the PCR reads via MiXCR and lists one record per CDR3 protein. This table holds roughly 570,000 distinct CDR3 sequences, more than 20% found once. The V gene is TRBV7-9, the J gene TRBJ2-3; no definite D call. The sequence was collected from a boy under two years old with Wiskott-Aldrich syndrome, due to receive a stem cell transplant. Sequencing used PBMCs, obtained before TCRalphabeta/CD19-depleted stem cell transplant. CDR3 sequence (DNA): TGTGCCACCTCCGCCACAGATACGCAGTATTTT. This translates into CATSATDTQYF.